Below, 7 T cell receptor delta chains from the same sample are listed, as sequenced in a study of gamma-delta T cells after stem cell transplantation. TCRdb called clones anew from the RT-PCR reads with CATT. The data hold approximately 14,000 delta-chain clones, with about 32% observed a single time. Sequencing was carried out using gamma-delta T cells. The source of these receptors is a human donor. It is not recorded whose cells these are; they may come from a transplant donor.

This clone was counted a few times. This rearrangement joins TRAV29/DV5 to TRDJ1, with D perhaps matching TRDD3 (5 bases). From germline, CDR1 is NSMFDY and CDR2 ISSIKDK. The V and J ends lost 2 bases and 0 bases respectively, with 26 bases between them. The CDR3 loop spans 19 amino acids. The CDR3 is CAAREMGPSLPRHTDKLIF. CDR3 coding DNA: TGTGCAGCAAGGGAGATGGGGCCATCCCTCCCTAGACACACCGATAAACTCATCTTT. Variable domain in full (rest from reference TRAV29/DV5 and TRDJ1): DQQVKQNSPSLSVQEGRISILNCDYTNSMFDYFLWYKKYPAEGPTFLISISSIKDKNEDGRFTVFLNKSAKHLSLHIVPSQPGDSAVYFCAAREMGPSLPRHTDKLIFGKGTRVTVEP.

In its sample, this clone was seen a few times. This chain uses TRDV3 with TRDJ1; TRDD3 matches 10 bases. This CDR3 has 15 amino acids. The germline V gene encodes CDR1 TVYSNPD and CDR2 GDNSRS (reference sequence). V lost 0 bases to trimming and J lost 4 bases; unmatched junction nucleotides: 8. The CDR3 DNA reads as TGTGCCTTTAGTGGAGGGGGATACGCGGGCGATAAACTCATCTTT. As protein: CAFSGGGYAGDKLIF.

This clone was recorded a few times. This chain uses TRDV1 with TRDJ1, with 8 bases fitting TRDD2. Germline CDR1 reads TSWWSYY; CDR2 reads QGS. V shed 4 bases, J shed 1 base, and the junction held 20 bases outside the gene matches. The CDR3 consists of 20 residues. CDR3 in DNA: TGTGCTCTTGGGGGACGCTTCCTACTGCCGTGGCGGATCTCCACCGATAAACTCATCTTT. Its translation is CALGGRFLLPWRISTDKLIF.

Worth noting for this clone: Germline is not matched at one junction end, which may reflect a read error. The chain has TRDV1 and TRDJ1; the match to TRDD3 covers 7 bases. Germline CDR1 and CDR2: TSWWSYY and QGS. CDR3 length: 19 residues. The CDR3 protein is CALGGQGSGGDICTDKPIF. In DNA, the CDR3 is TGTGCTCTTGGGGGGCAAGGGTCTGGAGGGGATATATGCACCGATAAACCCATCTTT.

This chain's CDR3 is CACDPVLRLSSSWDTRQMFF. The CDR3 DNA reads as TGTGCCTGTGACCCGGTACTGCGATTATCAAGCTCCTGGGACACCCGACAGATGTTTTTC. The chain joins TRDV2 to TRDJ3; no firm D call. This CDR3 has 20 residues. Germline CDR1 reads GEAIGNYY; CDR2 reads EKD. Trimming stripped 3 bases from V and 0 bases from J, with 20 bases between.

This clone has only a few counts. This chain connects TRDV1 to TRDJ1; possibly TRDD2 or TRDD3 for D (5 bases each). The germline V gene encodes CDR1 TSWWSYY and CDR2 QGS. V was clipped by 0 bases and J by 8 bases, with 22 bases between them. The CDR3 totals 17 residues. CDR3 region: CALGELRPGWPTSKLIF. The CDR3 DNA sequence: TGTGCTCTTGGGGAACTCAGGCCGGGATGGCCTACTTCAAAACTCATCTTT.

This clone was counted only a few times. This chain joins TRDV1 and TRDJ2, with D maybe TRDD3 (5 bases). Germline assignment: CDR1 TSWWSYY and CDR2 QGS. This CDR3 contains 17 residues. Between the trimmed V and J ends, which lost 8 bases and 3 bases, there was a span of 22 bases. CDR3 residues: CALLHLRGFSVTAQLFF. Written as DNA, the CDR3 is TGTGCTCTTTTGCACCTCCGGGGGTTTAGCGTGACAGCACAACTCTTCTTT.